This TCR beta chain originates from a study of beta chain features in type 1 diabetes. Reverse transcription of all isolated RNA meant that expressed TCRB transcripts were sequenced. Clones were read by immunoSEQ multiplex PCR, and TCRdb kept only the in-frame ones, dropping some. The sample holds 250,000 or so clones; roughly 13% are singletons and the top ten take just under 0.02%. This clone was recorded a few times. Its antigen is not identified. Only one heparinised blood draw was taken per donor, and its volume averaged roughly 120 mL. General study points: In every one of the four CD4+ subsets, TCRB CDR3s were moderately but significantly shorter in Type 1 diabetes patients. Type 1 diabetes patients showed fewer insertions and more deletions at VDJ junctions.

CDR3 length equals 14 residues. Germline loops: CDR1 SQVTM, CDR2 ANQGSEA. Trimming removed 4 bases from V and 0 bases from J, with 7 bases in between. The chain has TRBV29-1 and TRBJ2-6; no reliable D call. The sequence derives from a man aged 25 to 40 with type 1 diabetes. Material for sequencing was naive CD4+ T cells from blood. CDR3 nucleotides: TGCAGCGTTGCTAGTCCCTCTGGGGCCAACGTCCTGACTTTC. It encodes CSVASPSGANVLTF.